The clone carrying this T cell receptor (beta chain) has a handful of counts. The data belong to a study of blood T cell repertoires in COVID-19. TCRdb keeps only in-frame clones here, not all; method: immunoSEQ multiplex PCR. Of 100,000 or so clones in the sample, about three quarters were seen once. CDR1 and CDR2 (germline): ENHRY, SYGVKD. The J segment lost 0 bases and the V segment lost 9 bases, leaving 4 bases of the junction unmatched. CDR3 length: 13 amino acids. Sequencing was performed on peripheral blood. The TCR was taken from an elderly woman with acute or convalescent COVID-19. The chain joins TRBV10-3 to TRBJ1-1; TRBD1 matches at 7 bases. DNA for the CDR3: TGTGCCATTCAGGGGGTCGTGAACACTGAAGCTTTCTTT. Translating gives CAIQGVVNTEAFF.